Here is one T cell receptor beta chain with its context. The target antigen is unknown. This sample was included in a study of cytomegalovirus exposure and HLA in healthy donors. Notes on the study in general: Confirmation in vitro established that three CMV-associated chains were specific for CMV antigens.

CDR3 length: 16 residues. Germline V gives CDR1 SQVTM, CDR2 ANQGSEA. The V end was cut by 6 bases, the J end by 5 bases, with 26 bases between. Vbeta (60) and Jbeta (13) primers were used in the PCR. The method was immunoSEQ multiplex PCR; TCRdb's version includes in-frame clones alone and lacks a portion of them. The table includes around 130,000 clones, roughly 84% detected once. The clonotype was recovered from a girl aged 2 to 10 in good health and CMV-seronegative. The chain has TRBV29-1 and TRBJ2-7, with a possible D match to TRBD1 (10 bases). Source material: PBMCs. CDR3 bases: TGCAGCGTGGCCCGGGACAGGGGCCGCGGGGGGGACGAGCAGTACTTC. Its protein product is CSVARDRGRGGDEQYF.